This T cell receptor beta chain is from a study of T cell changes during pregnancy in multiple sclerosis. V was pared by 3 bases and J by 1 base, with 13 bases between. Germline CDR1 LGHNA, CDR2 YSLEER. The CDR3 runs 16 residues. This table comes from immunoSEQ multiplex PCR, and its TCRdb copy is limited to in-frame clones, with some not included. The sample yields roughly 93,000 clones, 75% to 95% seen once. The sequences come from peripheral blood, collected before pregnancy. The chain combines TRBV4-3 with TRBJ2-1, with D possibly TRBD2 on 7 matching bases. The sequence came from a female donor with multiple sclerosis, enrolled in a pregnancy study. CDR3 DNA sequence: TGCGCCAGCAGCCACCTAGGGGGGGCATCCTACAATGAGCAGTTCTTC. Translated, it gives CASSHLGGASYNEQFF.